This entry describes one T cell receptor (beta chain). The table came from immunoSEQ multiplex PCR; TCRdb's copy has only in-frame clones and leaves some out. The sample includes approximately 150,000 clones, 80% to 95% of them seen just once. This entry comes from a study of control samples from healthy donors and cancer patients. CDR1 and CDR2 (germline): SGHTA, FQGNSA. CDR3 size: 12 residues. With 5 bases clipped from V and 15 bases from J, the junction kept 9 bases outside the gene matches. This chain links TRBV7-2 with TRBJ2-1, with 8 bases aligning to TRBD2. Source material: blood. The receptor was isolated from a man between 18 and 35 years old in good health. CDR3 region: CASSEGSGGGFF. The CDR3 coding sequence is TGTGCCAGCAGCGAAGGGAGCGGGGGTGGGTTCTTC.